Listed here are 20 T cell receptor beta chains from one sample, sequenced in a study of response to subunit inactivated influenza vaccine. One entry per CDR3 protein, called by TCRdb with MiXCR from the RT-PCR reads. The sample lists roughly 700,000 distinct CDR3 sequences, roughly 14% occurring once. Sample: PBMCs from blood, taken roughly 15 days before vaccination. The source is a man aged 50-60 years who received an inactivated influenza vaccine.

The V and J genes are TRBV5-1 and TRBJ1-6; D ambiguous. The germline CDR1 and CDR2 sequences are SGHRS and YFSETQ. This CDR3 spans 14 amino acids. V lost 7 bases to trimming and J lost 8 bases, with 16 bases between them. The CDR3: CASSLGEADSPLHF. The CDR3 nucleotides read TGCGCCAGCTCCCTCGGGGAAGCGGATTCACCCCTCCACTTT.

This clonotype was seen a handful of times. The chain couples TRBV12-3 or TRBV12-4 to TRBJ1-4; D is possibly TRBD1 (5 bases). There are 14 residues in the CDR3. Between the trimmed V and J ends, which lost 5 bases and 7 bases, there was a span of 14 bases. The DNA for the CDR3 is TGTGCCAGCAGTCAACAGGTGTCTCGTGAAAAACTGTTTTTT. This encodes CASSQQVSREKLFF.

The chain employs TRBV7-2 and TRBJ2-1; D not resolved. V shed 2 bases and J shed 8 bases, with 10 bases lying between them. This CDR3 is 13 amino acids long. Germline V CDR1 and CDR2: SGHTA, FQGNSA. CDR3 sequence reads: CASSLTNDHEQFF. CDR3 coding DNA: TGTGCCAGCAGCTTAACCAATGACCATGAGCAGTTCTTC.

This clonotype has just a few counts. The rearrangement links TRBV27 to TRBJ2-1; 7 nucleotides match TRBD2. The CDR3 totals 16 residues. The V gene end was trimmed by 3 bases and the J gene end by 0 bases; junction bases not matched to a gene: 5. Germline CDR1 MNHEY, CDR2 SMNVEV (reference sequence). The CDR3 DNA is TGTGCCAGCAGTTTTGTTGGCGGGAGCTCCTACAATGAGCAGTTCTTC. Protein sequence: CASSFVGGSSYNEQFF.

This clonotype was counted only a few times. The genes are TRBV4-3 and TRBJ1-1, with 7 bases identical to TRBD1. CDR1 and CDR2 from the germline V gene are LGHNA and YSLEER. CDR3 length equals 15 residues. Unmatched junction bases numbered 9, after V lost 1 base and J lost 7 bases. This CDR3 is CASSQVLGGIIEAFF. CDR3 nucleotide sequence: TGCGCCAGCAGCCAAGTCTTAGGGGGCATTATTGAAGCTTTCTTT.

This clonotype has only a few counts. This sequence joins TRBV10-3 and TRBJ1-1; D is uncertain. The CDR3 extends over 12 amino acids. Trimming shortened V by 6 bases and J by 6 bases, and 11 bases separated the two germline ends. In germline, CDR1 is ENHRY, CDR2 SYGVKD. CDR3 protein: CAIRETGAEAFF. CDR3 bases: TGTGCCATCAGGGAGACGGGTGCTGAAGCTTTCTTT.

A few counts support this clonotype. V is TRBV18 and J is TRBJ1-1, with D perhaps matching TRBD1 (6 bases). V lost 11 bases, J lost 3 bases, and 16 bases lay in between. Germline assignment: CDR1 KGHSH and CDR2 LQKENI. This CDR3 has 13 amino acids. The CDR3: CAGTQGRDTEAFF. CDR3 coding DNA: TGTGCCGGGACTCAGGGGAGGGACACTGAAGCTTTCTTT.

This clonotype was counted at least ten times. The chain is built from TRBV12-3 or TRBV12-4 and TRBJ2-2; D ambiguous. V was trimmed by 6 bases and J by 0 bases, leaving 11 bases between them. The CDR3 is 15 amino acids. The CDR3 coding sequence is TGTGCCAGCAGCCCCAGAATCCCGAACACCGGGGAGCTGTTTTTT. Encoded protein: CASSPRIPNTGELFF.

About this clonotype itself: One end of the junction is discordant with germline, which a read error may explain. This rearrangement joins TRBV24-1 to TRBJ2-5; possibly TRBD2 for D (5 bases). Germline V CDR1 and CDR2: KGHDR, SFDVKD. The length of the CDR3 is 17 residues. In nucleotides, the CDR3 is TGTGCCACCAGTGACCCGAGCGCGGGCAGCGGCGAAGAGACCCAGCACTTC. Amino acids: CATSDPSAGSGEETQHF.

The chain combines TRBV4-2 with TRBJ2-2, with a tentative D call TRBD2 (6 bases). CDR1 and CDR2 (germline): LGHNA, YNFKEQ. This CDR3 is 15 amino acids long. The ends were cut back, 6 bases at V and 2 bases at J, with 13 bases in the middle. The CDR3 loop is CASRSAGHNTGELFF. The CDR3 bases are TGTGCCAGCAGATCAGCGGGCCATAACACCGGGGAGCTGTTTTTT.

This clonotype was detected a few times. This chain uses TRBV28 with TRBJ1-5, with D possibly matching TRBD1 (5 bases). The CDR3 has 17 amino acids. V was clipped by 5 bases and J by 0 bases, with 17 bases between them. Germline V CDR1 and CDR2: MDHEN, SYDVKM. The CDR3 region has the DNA TGTGCCAGCAGTGCACTTGGGGCAGGAGTTAGCAATCAGCCCCAGCATTTT. Residues: CASSALGAGVSNQPQHF.

The rearrangement uses TRBV4-3 and TRBJ1-6; D call uncertain. V dropped 2 bases and J dropped 7 bases, with 9 bases sitting between them. This CDR3 is built from 14 residues. CDR1 is LGHNA and CDR2 is YSLEER in the germline V gene. The CDR3 sequence: CASSQREGNSPLHF. The CDR3 DNA reads TGCGCCAGCAGCCAACGGGAAGGGAATTCACCCCTCCACTTT.

V usage is TRBV20-1 and J usage is TRBJ2-1; 9 bases line up with TRBD1. Germline V gene sequence: CDR1 DFQATT, CDR2 SNEGSKA (reference sequence). CDR3 length equals 13 residues. Unmatched junction bases numbered 5, after V lost 8 bases and J lost 3 bases. CDR3 sequence reads: CSQAGQGYNEQFF. For the CDR3, the DNA is TGCAGTCAGGCGGGACAGGGCTACAATGAGCAGTTCTTC.

The chain links TRBV7-2 to TRBJ2-5, with D unresolved. The CDR3 is 14 residues long. Germline-derived CDR1 and CDR2 are SGHTA and FQGNSA. Between the trimmed V and J ends, which lost 5 bases and 5 bases, there was a span of 15 bases. The CDR3 sequence is CASSASLGKETQYF. The CDR3 DNA is TGTGCCAGCAGCGCCTCGTTGGGGAAGGAGACCCAGTACTTC.

This chain uses TRBV3-1 with TRBJ2-5, with D maybe TRBD1 (6 bases). The CDR3 length is 14 residues. The V end lost 4 bases, the J end lost 1 base, and 10 bases lay between the germline ends. The germline V gene encodes CDR1 LGHDT and CDR2 YNNKEL (reference sequence). CDR3 nucleotides: TGTGCCAGCAGCCTTACGACAGGCCAAGAGACCCAGTACTTC. Its translation is CASSLTTGQETQYF.

This clonotype was detected a few times. The rearrangement joins TRBV7-2 to TRBJ2-3, with 7 nucleotides matching TRBD2. The J segment lost 3 bases and the V segment lost 3 bases, leaving 9 bases of the junction unmatched. The CDR3 runs to 16 residues. Germline CDR1 reads SGHTA; CDR2 reads FQGNSA. This chain's CDR3 is CASSFVSGTQTDTQYF. CDR3 bases: TGTGCCAGCAGCTTTGTGAGCGGGACCCAAACAGATACGCAGTATTTT.

This clonotype was seen a few times. The chain joins TRBV2 to TRBJ2-7; D might be TRBD1 (6 bases). The CDR3 has 15 amino acids. Trimming stripped 2 bases from V and 4 bases from J, with 15 bases between. The germline CDR1 and CDR2 sequences are SNHLY and FYNNEI. The CDR3 spells CASSELGAGLYEQYF. The CDR3 DNA follows: TGTGCCAGCAGTGAATTGGGGGCAGGTCTTTACGAGCAGTACTTC. Using reference TRBV2 and TRBJ2-7 for the parts outside the CDR3, the full variable domain is EPEVTQTPSHQVTQMGQEVILRCVPISNHLYFYWYRQILGQKVEFLVSFYNNEISEKSEIFDDQFSVERPDGSNFTLKIRSTKLEDSAMYFCASSELGAGLYEQYFGPGTRLTVT.

This clonotype was seen a few times. V usage is TRBV28 and J usage is TRBJ1-1; 7 bases are a match to TRBD1. This CDR3 has 15 amino acids. V lost 7 bases and J lost 5; bases outside the gene matches: 13. In germline, CDR1 is MDHEN, CDR2 SYDVKM. The CDR3 region has the DNA TGTGCCAGCAACGATTTGGGACAGTCGGGTACTGAAGCTTTCTTT. Protein sequence: CASNDLGQSGTEAFF.

The chain couples TRBV12-3 or TRBV12-4 to TRBJ1-5, with D perhaps matching TRBD1 (6 bases). This CDR3 region has 15 residues. V was trimmed by 6 bases and J by 4 bases, leaving 16 bases between them. The CDR3, as DNA: TGTGCCAGCAGGAGTGGGGGCTTACTAAATCAGCCCCAGCATTTT. The encoded protein is CASRSGGLLNQPQHF.

The chain has TRBV6-5 and TRBJ2-1; the D gene could be TRBD1 or TRBD2 (6 bases each). V shed 0 bases and J shed 6 bases, with 15 bases lying between them. Germline CDR1 reads MNHEY; CDR2 reads SVGAGI. CDR3 size: 16 residues. CDR3 in DNA: TGTGCCAGCAGTTACTCGGGCCCCTCGGGGGCCAATGAGCAGTTCTTC. It specifies CASSYSGPSGANEQFF.